These T cell receptor beta chains were read from a single sample in a study of blood T cell repertoires in COVID-19. Data came from immunoSEQ multiplex PCR; TCRdb stores just in-frame clones and leaves some out. The sample yields under 450,000 clones, approximately 90% seen once. The specimen sequenced was PBMCs or T cells enriched from blood (not recorded which). All receptors come from a woman aged 40 to 55 who had been exposed to COVID-19. Both conserved end residues are part of each CDR3.

TRBV7-6 | CASSSTAGAGGDTQYF
TRBV4-1 | CASSQDSVAGLAGGYEQYF
TRBV9 | CASSGGIAHEQYF
TRBV21-1 | CASSKDSGAGYTGELFF
TRBV29-1 | CSVADRYNEQFF
TRBV6-5 | CASSSQTGSAFF
TRBV27 | CASSLYPPNYRTGKNIQYF
TRBV5-1 | CASSAGLGGETQYF
TRBV9 | CASSPLAGSTDTQYF
TRBV7-2 | CASSLDSAGAYNEQFF
TRBV5-1 | CASSLEGTGGGYTF
TRBV9 | CASSVAAGGGEQYF
TRBV3-1/TRBV3-2 | CASSQVEGTAEAFF
TRBV6-6 | CASSSGQPRGELFF
TRBV6-4 | CASSEGQGHGYTF
TRBV7-2 | CASSLGQGNNQPQHF
TRBV6-5 | CASTNYQTVGGYTF
TRBV4-3 | CASSQTPGGGGNTIYF
TRBV3-1/TRBV3-2 | CASSQRLAGAYNEQFF
TRBV24-1 | CATHPGLGNQPQHF
TRBV13 | CASSPLAVNEQFF
TRBV11-1 | CASSLDGWVNTEAFF
TRBV6-5 | CASSNHRQVADTQYF
TRBV11-2 | CASSSGLADYNEQFF
TRBV19 | CASRSLGGAESQPQHF
TRBV2 | CASSLDRGRMNEQFF
TRBV19 | CASINRAPRGYTF
TRBV5-4 | CASSLGQGRSGNTIYF
TRBV2 | CASSPLTVNTGELFF
TRBV6-5 | CASSPGQTNQPQHF
TRBV7-9 | CASSLGQVYLEQYF
TRBV3-1/TRBV3-2 | CASSDRDHGYTF
TRBV11-3 | CASKAGVAGELFF
TRBV12-5 | CASRLDDRGVSGNTIYF
TRBV7-8 | CAIARGQGRAGANVLTF
TRBV2 | CASSRQGGQETQYF
TRBV6-1 | CASRKAGTQNTEAFF
TRBV19 | CASSLLGGYEQFF
TRBV7-9 | CASSPGTGGLQPQHF
TRBV10-2 | CASSEMGAAGNTIYF
TRBV30 | CAWTAGSSYNSPLHF